The TCR beta chain described here comes from a study of blood T cell repertoires in COVID-19. Some clones are missing from TCRdb's copy, which holds only in-frame ones; the method was immunoSEQ multiplex PCR. The profile shows 200,000 to 300,000 clones, around 87% of them singletons. A word on this clone: Additional DNA sequences in this sample encode the identical CDR3.

Germline loops: CDR1 MDHEN, CDR2 SYDVKM. The CDR3 spans 13 residues. Trimming removed 6 bases at V and 0 bases at J, with 6 bases between. The material sequenced was peripheral blood. The rearrangement links TRBV28 to TRBJ2-1, with D possibly being TRBD1 (5 bases). This sequence originates from an older woman with COVID-19, enrolled during active disease. CDR3 region: CASSRDSYNEQFF. In DNA, the CDR3 is TGTGCCAGCAGCAGGGACTCCTACAATGAGCAGTTCTTC.